The next 14 T cell receptor beta chains were all read from a single sample in a study of technical replicates of blood from a few donors. Produced via immunoSEQ multiplex PCR; TCRdb's table is partial and in-frame only. There are some 74,000 clones in the sample; approximately 90% occur only once, and roughly 0.38% lies in the top ten. The sample was T cells isolated from PBMCs. Receptor source: a human donor in good health.

The CDR3 loop reads CATSRDPTGTGELFF. The CDR3 bases are TGTGCCACCAGCAGAGATCCCACAGGCACCGGGGAGCTGTTTTTT. V gene TRBV15 combines with J gene TRBJ2-2, with D perhaps matching TRBD1 (5 bases). V lost 0 bases and J 4 bases, leaving 9 bases between the germline ends. The length of the CDR3 is 15 residues. Germline V gene lookup returns CDR1 LNHNV and CDR2 YYDKDF (reference sequence). Based on the CDR3 plus reference TRBV15 and TRBJ2-2, the full variable domain is DAMVIQNPRYQVTQFGKPVTLSCSQTLNHNVMYWYQQKSSQAPKLLFHYYDKDFNNEADTPDNFQSRRPNTSFCFLDIRSPGLGDTAMYLCATSRDPTGTGELFFGEGSRLTVL.

The chain carries TRBV27 and TRBJ2-5, with 8 positions matching TRBD1. CDR3 length: 15 amino acids. CDR1 and CDR2 from the germline V gene are MNHEY and SMNVEV (reference sequence). Trimming took 6 bases from V and 4 from J; bases not matched to a gene: 10. The CDR3 sequence is CASSNLDRVGETQYF. The CDR3, as DNA: TGTGCCAGCAGCAACCTGGACAGGGTGGGAGAGACCCAGTACTTC.

This sequence joins TRBV19 and TRBJ2-7; no firm D call. Germline V gene data show CDR1 as LNHDA and CDR2 as SQIVND (reference sequence). This CDR3 comprises 14 residues. V was cut by 6 bases and J by 0 bases, with 12 bases left in between. CDR3 sequence: CASSPQLSSYEQYF. The CDR3 bases are TGTGCCAGTAGCCCCCAACTGAGCTCCTACGAGCAGTACTTC.

The chain carries TRBV5-6 and TRBJ2-1; 10 bases align to TRBD1. Germline CDR1 is SGHDT and CDR2 is YYEEEE. The CDR3 is made up of 14 amino acids. V was pared by 4 bases and J by 15 bases, with 13 bases of the junction left unmatched. The chain's CDR3 is CASSPGTGDRRRFF. CDR3 sequence (DNA): TGTGCCAGCAGCCCCGGGACAGGGGACCGCCGTCGGTTCTTC.

The chain recombines TRBV6-6 with TRBJ2-3; 14 nucleotides line up with TRBD2. The CDR3 consists of 16 residues. The V gene's germline CDR1 is MNHNY and CDR2 SVGAGI (reference sequence). V was clipped by 6 bases and J by 3 bases; unmatched bases: 5. This CDR3 reads CASSSRTSGRTDTQYF. The DNA for the CDR3 is TGTGCCAGCAGCTCCCGGACTAGCGGGAGGACAGATACGCAGTATTTT.

V usage is TRBV19 and J usage is TRBJ1-2; the D gene is possibly TRBD1 (6 bases). The length of the CDR3 is 14 residues. Germline V lookup: CDR1 LNHDA, CDR2 SQIVND (reference sequence). The germline V and J ends were trimmed by 7 bases and 4 bases, with 16 bases remaining between them. The chain's CDR3 is CASIRDIGTYGYTF. Here the CDR3 DNA reads TGTGCCAGTATCCGGGACATTGGGACCTATGGCTACACCTTC.

The chain carries TRBV6-5 and TRBJ2-1; D ambiguous. Trimming pared 9 bases from V and 8 bases from J, leaving 5 bases between. CDR1 is MNHEY, CDR2 SVGAGI, per germline. This CDR3 has 9 residues. This CDR3 reads CARLDEQFF. The CDR3, as DNA: TGTGCCAGACTGGATGAGCAGTTCTTC.

The chain combines TRBV7-2 with TRBJ2-5; D is perhaps TRBD2 (5 bases). Looked up from germline, CDR1 is SGHTA and CDR2 is FQGNSA. CDR3 length: 15 amino acids. V lost 3 bases to trimming and J lost 4 bases, with 15 bases between them. The CDR3, as DNA: TGTGCCAGCAGCTTCACCGGGGTAGTAACAGAGACCCAGTACTTC. Encoded protein: CASSFTGVVTETQYF.

The genes are TRBV5-1 and TRBJ2-7, with 13 nucleotides matching TRBD2. Trimming took 2 bases from V and 3 from J; bases not matched to a gene: 11. The CDR3 is 18 amino acids. Germline CDR1 is SGHRS and CDR2 is YFSETQ. In DNA form, the CDR3 reads TGCGCCAGCAGCTTCCCACTAGCGGGAGGGCCTGATTACTACGAGCAGTACTTC. Its protein is CASSFPLAGGPDYYEQYF.

This chain links TRBV7-2 with TRBJ2-5; D is undetermined. The CDR3 totals 11 residues. V shed 3 bases and J shed 5 bases, with 4 bases lying between them. CDR1 is SGHTA and CDR2 is FQGNSA in the germline V gene. DNA for the CDR3: TGTGCCAGCAGCTTTTCGGAGACCCAGTACTTC. Encoded protein: CASSFSETQYF.

The chain uses TRBV6-5 and TRBJ1-2, with D unresolved. The ends were cut back, 6 bases at V and 8 bases at J, with 16 bases in the middle. The CDR3 has 13 amino acids. Germline assignment: CDR1 MNHEY and CDR2 SVGAGI. CDR3 residues: CASSRSKNLGYTF. The DNA for the CDR3 is TGTGCCAGCAGCCGTTCAAAGAACTTGGGCTACACCTTC.

V and J are TRBV5-1 and TRBJ1-4, with D uncertain. CDR3 length equals 17 residues. V gave up 0 bases and J gave up 8 bases, with 20 bases separating them. Germline CDR1 SGHRS, CDR2 YFSETQ. CDR3 residues: CASSLAGLTGAGEKLFF. In DNA form, the CDR3 reads TGCGCCAGCAGCTTGGCTGGGTTGACGGGCGCGGGAGAAAAACTGTTTTTT.

The rearrangement uses TRBV19 and TRBJ2-5, with D possibly TRBD1 on 5 matching bases. V shed 7 bases and J shed 4 bases, with 13 bases lying between them. The CDR3 spans 13 residues. Germline CDR1 LNHDA, CDR2 SQIVND (reference sequence). In DNA, the CDR3 is TGTGCCAGTACCCACCAGGGCAGAGAGACCCAGTACTTC. Translation gives CASTHQGRETQYF.

The V call is TRBV5-4, the J call TRBJ2-1; D is uncertain. V gave up 4 bases and J gave up 6 bases, with 11 bases separating them. The CDR3 loop spans 13 amino acids. Germline V gene data show CDR1 as SGHNT and CDR2 as YYREEE (reference sequence). Here the CDR3 DNA reads TGTGCCAGCAGCCTAGATTACCCCAATGAGCAGTTCTTC. This sequence encodes CASSLDYPNEQFF.